Sequencing of this T cell receptor (beta chain) was carried out in a study of cytomegalovirus exposure and HLA in healthy donors. Overall study results and limits: Earlier analysis looked at TCR beta V segments, and most were productive about 90% or about 30% of the time. Highly shared variants forming one cluster were likely a sequencing artifact. In vitro experiments confirmed that three CMV-associated chains were specific for CMV antigens.

Each donor's status was that of a healthy bone marrow donor. The PCR had 60 Vbeta and 13 Jbeta primers. Sequencing used immunoSEQ multiplex PCR; TCRdb keeps in-frame clones, though not all of them. The data show 55,000 or so clones, about three quarters seen once. A few counts support this clone. Its antigen is not known. The germline gene is not matched at one end of the junction; a read error may be the cause. From germline, CDR1 is SSHAT and CDR2 FNYEAQ (reference sequence). The CDR3 contains 14 residues. This chain connects TRBV7-7 to TRBJ2-1, with TRBD1 matching over 7 bases. Input material: PBMCs. The sequence was collected from a man aged 18 to 35 in good health and CMV-seronegative. The CDR3 DNA reads as TGTGCTAGCAGCCTGATTACAGGGGACAATGAGCAGTTCTTC. This translates into CASSLITGDNEQFF. Using reference TRBV7-7 and TRBJ2-1 for the parts outside the CDR3, the full variable domain is GAGVSQSPRYKVTKRGQDVTLRCDPISSHATLYWYQQALGQGPEFLTYFNYEAQPDKSGLPSDRFSAERPEGSISTLTIQRTEQRDSAMYRCASSLITGDNEQFFGPGTRLTVL.